Each of the 3 T cell receptor beta chains below was sequenced from the same sample in a study of T cell responses to AZD1222 COVID-19 vaccine. Profiled with immunoSEQ multiplex PCR; TCRdb holds only in-frame clones, not every one. The top ten hold about 8% of the sample, which has more than 110,000 clones, approximately 85% seen once. Sample: peripheral blood, taken on day 0 of AZD1222 vaccination. The receptors originated from an adult in good health.

The V call is TRBV11-3, the J call TRBJ2-2; D might be TRBD1 or TRBD2, each matching 6 bases. The CDR3 has 15 residues. Germline CDR1 is SGHNT and CDR2 is YENEEA. V gave up 4 bases and J gave up 0 bases, with 9 bases separating them. As DNA, the CDR3 is TGTGCCAGCAGCTCAAGGGGGGCGAACACCGGGGAGCTGTTTTTT. This gives the protein CASSSRGANTGELFF.

The genes are TRBV12-3 or TRBV12-4 and TRBJ2-1, with no clear D. This CDR3 has 12 amino acids. V was pared by 2 bases and J by 6 bases, with 5 bases between. The CDR3 DNA reads TGTGCCAGCAGTTTATTCCCCAATGAGCAGTTCTTC. This codes for CASSLFPNEQFF.

The chain couples TRBV14 to TRBJ1-1; D is uncertain. Trimming left V 0 bases short and J 6 bases short, with 11 bases between. The CDR3 consists of 14 residues. CDR1 is SGHDN and CDR2 is FVKESK in the germline V gene. CDR3 sequence: CASSQDMRWAEAFF. The CDR3 DNA follows: TGTGCCAGCAGCCAAGATATGAGGTGGGCTGAAGCTTTCTTT. Full variable domain (remainder filled in from reference TRBV14 and TRBJ1-1): EAGVTQFPSHSVIEKGQTVTLRCDPISGHDNLYWYRRVMGKEIKFLLHFVKESKQDESGMPNNRFLAERTGGTYSTLKVQPAELEDSGVYFCASSQDMRWAEAFFGQGTRLTVV.